This TCR beta chain came from a study of blood T cell repertoires in COVID-19. About the study: From the United States, Italy and Spain came samples of acute and convalescent COVID-19. The cDNA or gDNA used as material had been derived from T cells, B-cell-depleted T cells, or PBMCs.

Methods used by the authors: Scientists estimated how many nucleated cells there were by amplifying reference gene primers. Repertoires were generated with immunoSEQ multiplex PCR, while TCRdb's copy carries only in-frame clones and drops some. The V and J calls and clone size are taken from that table; D and trimming were inferred from the DNA. The repertoire holds 180,000 or so clones, with more than 85% as singletons. Germline trimming cut 6 bases from V and 3 bases from J; bases unmatched to any gene: 9. From germline, CDR1 is MDHEN and CDR2 SYDVKM. This CDR3 contains 15 residues. The rearrangement joins TRBV28 to TRBJ1-2; 8 bases match TRBD1. The sample taken for sequencing was peripheral blood. The origin of this receptor is a young man with acute or convalescent COVID-19. CDR3 DNA sequence: TGTGCCAGCAGCCGACCCGGGACAGGATACTATGGCTACACCTTC. It yields the protein CASSRPGTGYYGYTF.